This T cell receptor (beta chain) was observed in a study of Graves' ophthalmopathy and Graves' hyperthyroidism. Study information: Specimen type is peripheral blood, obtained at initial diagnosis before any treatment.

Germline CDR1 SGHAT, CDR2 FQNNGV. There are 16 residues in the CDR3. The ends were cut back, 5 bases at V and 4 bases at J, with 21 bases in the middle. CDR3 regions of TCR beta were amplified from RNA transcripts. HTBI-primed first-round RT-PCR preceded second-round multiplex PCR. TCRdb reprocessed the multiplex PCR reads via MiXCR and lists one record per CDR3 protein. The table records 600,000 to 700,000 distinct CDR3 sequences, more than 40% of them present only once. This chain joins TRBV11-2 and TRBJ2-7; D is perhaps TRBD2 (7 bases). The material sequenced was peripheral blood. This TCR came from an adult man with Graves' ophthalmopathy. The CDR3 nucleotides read TGTGCCAGCAGCCCCGGTGGGGGACGGGGGGCATACGAGCAGTACTTC. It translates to CASSPGGGRGAYEQYF.